Listed here are 10 T cell receptor beta chains from one sample, sequenced in a study of shared clonotypes between healthy human individuals. Clones were sequenced by immunoSEQ multiplex PCR, and TCRdb holds only the in-frame ones, with some missing. The sample gives approximately 2.4 million clones, 95% of which show up once; over 0.1% is in the top ten. The sequencing sample was made of naive CD4+ T cells sorted from blood. Subset in this sample: CD45RA+ positively selected. These receptors all stem from a young man in good health.

The chain combines TRBV6-1 with TRBJ2-7; 8 positions agree with TRBD1. CDR3 length equals 14 residues. Germline-derived CDR1 and CDR2 are MNHNS and SASEGT. V shed 7 bases, J shed 6 bases, and the junction held 11 bases outside the gene matches. Here the CDR3 DNA reads TGTGCCAGCACCAGACCCGGGACAGGAGGCGAGCAGTACTTC. It codes for CASTRPGTGGEQYF.

This clone is a singleton in its sample. This same CDR3 is encoded by further DNA sequences in the sample. This chain joins TRBV4-3 and TRBJ1-1; 7 nucleotides agree with TRBD1. Trimming at V came to 0 bases and at J to 0 bases, leaving 1 base not matched to a gene. The CDR3 sequence is 15 residues long. Germline lookup yields CDR1 LGHNA and CDR2 YSLEER. DNA for the CDR3: TGCGCCAGCAGCCAAGAAGGACAGGTGAACACTGAAGCTTTCTTT. Translating it yields CASSQEGQVNTEAFF.

This clone was picked up one time. This rearrangement joins TRBV5-6 to TRBJ1-3; D gene ambiguous. The CDR3 runs 15 residues. The germline V and J ends were trimmed by 0 bases and 2 bases, with 9 bases remaining between them. Germline V gives CDR1 SGHDT, CDR2 YYEEEE. The CDR3: CASSLGWSAGNTIYF. The DNA of the CDR3 is TGTGCCAGCAGCTTGGGGTGGTCAGCTGGAAACACCATATATTTT.

The chain carries TRBV10-2 and TRBJ1-1; perhaps TRBD1 as D (5 bases). The germline V gene has CDR1 WSHSY and CDR2 SAAADI. The length of the CDR3 is 16 residues. Trimming cost V 2 bases and J 4 bases, with 17 bases left between them. DNA of the CDR3: TGCGCCAGCAGTGAGCCAAAAGGAAGGGGTGGCACTGAAGCTTTCTTT. As protein: CASSEPKGRGGTEAFF.

The chain carries TRBV6-6 and TRBJ2-3; no clear D. Trimming removed 4 bases from V and 3 bases from J, with 8 bases in between. The germline V gene has CDR1 MNHNY and CDR2 SVGAGI (reference sequence). The CDR3 covers 13 residues. In nucleotides, the CDR3 is TGTGCCAGCAGTTTTAGGGAAACAGATACGCAGTATTTT. Its translation: CASSFRETDTQYF.

This clone was seen only once. CDR3 coding DNA: TGTGCCAGCAGCCTAGGAGGGGGATCGCGGCCCCAGCATTTT. As protein: CASSLGGGSRPQHF. The chain has TRBV2 and TRBJ1-5; D is possibly TRBD1 (6 bases). The CDR3 has 14 residues. V shed 6 bases and J shed 9 bases, with 18 bases lying between them. From germline, CDR1 is SNHLY and CDR2 FYNNEI.

A single count supports this clone. This rearrangement joins TRBV10-1 to TRBJ2-5; D uncertain. The ends were cut back, 2 bases at V and 5 bases at J, with 9 bases in the middle. This CDR3 has 13 amino acids. CDR1 and CDR2 (germline): WNHNN, SYGVQD (reference sequence). The CDR3 reads CASSERISETQYF. The CDR3 DNA follows: TGCGCCAGCAGTGAGAGAATCTCGGAGACCCAGTACTTC.

The J gene is TRBJ2-7, the V gene TRBV5-1, with 8 bases aligning to TRBD2. CDR1 and CDR2 (germline): SGHRS, YFSETQ. J gave up 2 bases and V 4 bases, and 14 bases lay outside the gene matches. CDR3 length: 17 residues. The chain's CDR3 is CASSITPVISGTYEQYF. DNA of the CDR3: TGCGCCAGCAGCATAACCCCGGTTATTAGCGGGACCTACGAGCAGTACTTC.

This sequence joins TRBV9 and TRBJ2-7, with 7 bases fitting TRBD2. Germline CDR1 is SGDLS and CDR2 is YYNGEE. The trim removed 0 bases at V and 1 base at J, leaving 7 bases unmatched. The CDR3 covers 16 residues. The CDR3: CASSVGGAGGSYEQYF. In nucleotides, the CDR3 is TGTGCCAGCAGCGTAGGGGGAGCCGGGGGGTCCTACGAGCAGTACTTC. The variable domain in full, completed from reference TRBV9 and TRBJ2-7, reads DSGVTQTPKHLITATGQRVTLRCSPRSGDLSVYWYQQSLDQGLQFLIQYYNGEERAKGNILERFSAQQFPDLHSELNLSSLELGDSALYFCASSVGGAGGSYEQYFGPGTRLTVT.

This rearrangement joins TRBV5-1 to TRBJ2-5, with TRBD1 matching 10 bases. The germline V gene has CDR1 SGHRS and CDR2 YFSETQ. The V gene end was trimmed by 0 bases and the J gene end by 6 bases; junction bases not matched to a gene: 5. The CDR3 sequence is 15 residues long. The CDR3 sequence: CASSLATGGEKTQYF. CDR3 bases: TGCGCCAGCAGCTTGGCGACAGGGGGCGAGAAGACCCAGTACTTC.